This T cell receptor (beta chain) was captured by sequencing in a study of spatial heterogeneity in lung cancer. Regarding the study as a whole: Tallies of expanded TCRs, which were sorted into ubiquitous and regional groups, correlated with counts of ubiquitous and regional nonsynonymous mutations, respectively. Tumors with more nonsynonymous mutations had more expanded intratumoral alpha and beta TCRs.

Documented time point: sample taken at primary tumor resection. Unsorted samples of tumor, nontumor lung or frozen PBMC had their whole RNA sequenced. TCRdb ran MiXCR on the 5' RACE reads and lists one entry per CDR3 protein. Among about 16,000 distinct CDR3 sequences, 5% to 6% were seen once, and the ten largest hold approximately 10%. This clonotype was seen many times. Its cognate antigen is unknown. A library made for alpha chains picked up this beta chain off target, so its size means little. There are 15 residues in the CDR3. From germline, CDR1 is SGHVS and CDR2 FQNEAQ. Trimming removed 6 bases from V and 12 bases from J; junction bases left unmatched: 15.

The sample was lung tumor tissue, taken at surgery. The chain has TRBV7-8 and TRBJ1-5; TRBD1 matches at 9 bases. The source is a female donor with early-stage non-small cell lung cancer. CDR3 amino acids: CASSPAGTGFELQHF. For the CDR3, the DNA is TGTGCCAGCAGTCCCGCCGGGACAGGGTTTGAGCTCCAGCATTTT.